The sequence of this TCR beta chain was determined in a study of cytomegalovirus exposure and HLA in healthy donors. Across the whole study: Early released data had about 85 million unique TCRs, all coming from HLA-typed donors.

Germline V lookup: CDR1 MNHEY, CDR2 SVGAGI. There are 14 residues in the CDR3. The V end was cut by 6 bases, the J end by 3 bases, with 12 bases between. As concerns this clone: Antigen unknown.

Overall study results and limits: Association of fewer than 20,000 TCR beta sequences with HLA alleles was found at 0.05 false discovery rate in a later analysis. Apparent HLA restriction characterized most CMV-associated TCR beta chains in a later analysis. TCR beta sequences reportedly predicted the HLA-A and HLA-B alleles of most subjects accurately.

PCR employed 60 Vbeta and 13 Jbeta primers. Using immunoSEQ multiplex PCR, the repertoire was profiled, and TCRdb retains in-frame clones only, with some absent. Found here are just over 150,000 clones, roughly 78% of them singletons; the top ten hold roughly 6.6%. Sequencing used PBMCs. The chain employs TRBV6-5 and TRBJ1-5; D is uncertain. This receptor was taken from a man aged 35 to 55 in good health and CMV-seropositive. The CDR3, as DNA: TGTGCCAGCAGCCTGGGCGGGCCCAATCAGCCCCAGCATTTT. This translates into CASSLGGPNQPQHF.